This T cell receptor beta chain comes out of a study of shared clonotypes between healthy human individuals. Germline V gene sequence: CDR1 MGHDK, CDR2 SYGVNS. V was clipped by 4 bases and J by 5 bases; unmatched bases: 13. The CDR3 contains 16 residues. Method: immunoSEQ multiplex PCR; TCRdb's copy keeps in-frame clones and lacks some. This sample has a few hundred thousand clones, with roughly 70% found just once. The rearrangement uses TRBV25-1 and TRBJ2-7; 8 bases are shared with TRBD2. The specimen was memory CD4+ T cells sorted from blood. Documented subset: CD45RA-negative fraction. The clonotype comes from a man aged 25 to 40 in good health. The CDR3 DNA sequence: TGTGCCAGCAGTGGACCTTTAGCGGGAAGGTTCAACGAGCAGTACTTC. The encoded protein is CASSGPLAGRFNEQYF.